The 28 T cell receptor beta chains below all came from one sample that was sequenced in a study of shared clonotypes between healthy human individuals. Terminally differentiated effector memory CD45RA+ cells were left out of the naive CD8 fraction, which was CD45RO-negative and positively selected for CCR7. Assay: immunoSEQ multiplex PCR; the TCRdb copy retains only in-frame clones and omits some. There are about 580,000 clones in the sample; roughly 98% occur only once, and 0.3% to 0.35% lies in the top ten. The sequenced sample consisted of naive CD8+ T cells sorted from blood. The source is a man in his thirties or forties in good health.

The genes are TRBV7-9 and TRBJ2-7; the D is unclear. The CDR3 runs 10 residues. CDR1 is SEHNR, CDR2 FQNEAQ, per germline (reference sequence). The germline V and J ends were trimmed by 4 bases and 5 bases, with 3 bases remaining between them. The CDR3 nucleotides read TGTGCCAGCAGCTGGGACGAGCAGTACTTC. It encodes CASSWDEQYF.

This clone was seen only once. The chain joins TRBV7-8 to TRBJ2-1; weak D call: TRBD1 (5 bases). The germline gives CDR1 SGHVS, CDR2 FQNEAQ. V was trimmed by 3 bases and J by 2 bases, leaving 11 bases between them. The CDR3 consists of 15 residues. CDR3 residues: CASSFTGLTYNEQFF. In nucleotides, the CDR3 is TGTGCCAGCAGCTTTACAGGCCTAACCTACAATGAGCAGTTCTTC.

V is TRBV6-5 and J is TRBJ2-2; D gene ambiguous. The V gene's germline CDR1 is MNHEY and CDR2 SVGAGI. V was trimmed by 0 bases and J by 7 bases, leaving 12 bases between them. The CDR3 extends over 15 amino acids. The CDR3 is CASSYSAGDHGELFF. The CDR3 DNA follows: TGTGCCAGCAGTTACTCAGCCGGCGACCACGGGGAGCTGTTTTTT.

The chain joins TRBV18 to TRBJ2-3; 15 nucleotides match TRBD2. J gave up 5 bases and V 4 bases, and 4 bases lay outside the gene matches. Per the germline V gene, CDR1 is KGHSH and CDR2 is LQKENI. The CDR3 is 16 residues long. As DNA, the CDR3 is TGTGCCAGCTCACAGGGACTAGCGGGAGGAGAAGATACGCAGTATTTT. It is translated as CASSQGLAGGEDTQYF.

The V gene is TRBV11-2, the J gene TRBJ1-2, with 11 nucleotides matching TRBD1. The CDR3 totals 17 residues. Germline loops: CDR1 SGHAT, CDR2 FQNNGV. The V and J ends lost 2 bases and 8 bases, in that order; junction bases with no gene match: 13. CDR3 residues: CASSLTYEGQGAPGYTF. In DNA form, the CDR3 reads TGTGCCAGCAGCTTAACCTACGAAGGACAGGGGGCGCCCGGCTACACCTTC.

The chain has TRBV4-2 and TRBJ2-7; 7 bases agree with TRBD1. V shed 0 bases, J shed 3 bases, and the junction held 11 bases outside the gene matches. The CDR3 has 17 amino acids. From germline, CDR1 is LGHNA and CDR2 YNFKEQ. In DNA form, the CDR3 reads TGTGCCAGCAGCCAAGATCCACAGGGGTCCGAAATCTACGAGCAGTACTTC. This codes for CASSQDPQGSEIYEQYF.

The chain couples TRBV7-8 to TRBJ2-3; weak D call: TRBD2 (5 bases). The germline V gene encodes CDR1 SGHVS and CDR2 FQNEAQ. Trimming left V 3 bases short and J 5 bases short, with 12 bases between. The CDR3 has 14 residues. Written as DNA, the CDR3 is TGTGCCAGCAGCTTGCGAGGGCGAAAAGATACGCAGTATTTT. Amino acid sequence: CASSLRGRKDTQYF.

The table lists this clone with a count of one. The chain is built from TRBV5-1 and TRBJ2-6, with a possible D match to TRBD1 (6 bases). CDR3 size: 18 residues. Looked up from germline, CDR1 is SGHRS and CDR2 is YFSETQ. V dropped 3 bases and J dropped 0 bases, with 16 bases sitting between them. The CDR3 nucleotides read TGCGCCAGCAGCTCGATGCCCGGGACACTCTCTGGGGCCAACGTCCTGACTTTC. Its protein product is CASSSMPGTLSGANVLTF.

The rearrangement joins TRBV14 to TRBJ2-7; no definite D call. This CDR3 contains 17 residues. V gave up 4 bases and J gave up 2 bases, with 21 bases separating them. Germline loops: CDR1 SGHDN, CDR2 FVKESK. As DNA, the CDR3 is TGTGCCAGCAGCCCCCAATACTCTTCGACTCTTACCTACGAGCAGTACTTC. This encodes CASSPQYSSTLTYEQYF.

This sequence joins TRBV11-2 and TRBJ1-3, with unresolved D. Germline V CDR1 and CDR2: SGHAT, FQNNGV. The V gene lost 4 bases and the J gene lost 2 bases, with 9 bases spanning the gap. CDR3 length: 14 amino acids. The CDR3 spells CASSSRSTGNTIYF. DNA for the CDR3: TGTGCCAGCAGCTCCAGATCGACTGGAAACACCATATATTTT.

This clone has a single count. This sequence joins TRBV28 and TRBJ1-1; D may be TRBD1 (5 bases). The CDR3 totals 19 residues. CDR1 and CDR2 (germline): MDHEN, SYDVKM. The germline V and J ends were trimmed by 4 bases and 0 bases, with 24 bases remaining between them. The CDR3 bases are TGTGCCAGCAGTTCCACCCCGACCGCGTCAGGGTTCTTGAACACTGAAGCTTTCTTT. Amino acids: CASSSTPTASGFLNTEAFF.

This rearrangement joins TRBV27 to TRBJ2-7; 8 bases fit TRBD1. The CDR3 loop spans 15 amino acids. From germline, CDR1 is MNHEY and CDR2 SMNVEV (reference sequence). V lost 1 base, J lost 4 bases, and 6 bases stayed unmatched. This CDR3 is CASSLWQGAVYEQYF. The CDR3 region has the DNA TGTGCCAGCAGTTTATGGCAGGGGGCCGTTTACGAGCAGTACTTC.

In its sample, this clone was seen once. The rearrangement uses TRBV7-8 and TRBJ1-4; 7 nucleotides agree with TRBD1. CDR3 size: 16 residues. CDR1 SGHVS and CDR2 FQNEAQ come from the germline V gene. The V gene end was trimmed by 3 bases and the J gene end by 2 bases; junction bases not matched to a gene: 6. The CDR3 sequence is CASSFPRTGTNEKLFF. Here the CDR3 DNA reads TGTGCCAGCAGCTTTCCCCGGACAGGTACTAATGAAAAACTGTTTTTT.

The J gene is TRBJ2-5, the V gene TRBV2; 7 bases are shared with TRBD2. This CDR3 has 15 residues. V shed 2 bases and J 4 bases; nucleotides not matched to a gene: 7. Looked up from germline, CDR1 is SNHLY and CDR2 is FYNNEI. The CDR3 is CASSESGEGRETQYF. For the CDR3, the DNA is TGTGCCAGCAGTGAATCGGGGGAGGGCCGAGAGACCCAGTACTTC.

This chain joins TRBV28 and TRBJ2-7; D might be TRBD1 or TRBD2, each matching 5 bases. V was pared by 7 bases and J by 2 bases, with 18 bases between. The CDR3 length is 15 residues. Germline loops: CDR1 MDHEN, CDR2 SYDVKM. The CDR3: CASTTVRDGPYEQYF. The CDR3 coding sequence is TGTGCCAGCACGACTGTCCGGGACGGACCCTACGAGCAGTACTTC.

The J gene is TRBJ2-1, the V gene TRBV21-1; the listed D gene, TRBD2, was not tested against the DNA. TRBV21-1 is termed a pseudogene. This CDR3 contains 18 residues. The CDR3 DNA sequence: TGTGCCAGCAGCAAAGCGCGTAGGAGGGCAGCCTCCTACAATGAGCAGTTCTTC. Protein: CASSKARRRAASYNEQFF.

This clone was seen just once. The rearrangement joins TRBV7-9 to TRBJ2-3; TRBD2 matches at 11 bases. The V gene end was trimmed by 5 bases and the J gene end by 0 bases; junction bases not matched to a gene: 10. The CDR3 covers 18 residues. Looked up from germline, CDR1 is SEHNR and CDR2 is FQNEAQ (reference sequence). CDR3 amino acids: CASSPTSGSAYSTDTQYF. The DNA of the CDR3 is TGTGCCAGCAGCCCCACTAGCGGGAGCGCCTATAGCACAGATACGCAGTATTTT.

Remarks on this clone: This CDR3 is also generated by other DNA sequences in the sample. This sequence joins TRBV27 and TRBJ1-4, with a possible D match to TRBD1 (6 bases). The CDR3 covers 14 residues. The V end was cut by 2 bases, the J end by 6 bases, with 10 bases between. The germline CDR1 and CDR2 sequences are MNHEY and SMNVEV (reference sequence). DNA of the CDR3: TGTGCCAGCAGTTTACTAGGGGGTGATGAAAAACTGTTTTTT. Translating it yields CASSLLGGDEKLFF.

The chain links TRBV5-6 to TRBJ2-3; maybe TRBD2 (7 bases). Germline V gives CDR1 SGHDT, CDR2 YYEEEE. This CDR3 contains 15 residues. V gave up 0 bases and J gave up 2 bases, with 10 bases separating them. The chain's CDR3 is CASSLVGGLTDTQYF. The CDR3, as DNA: TGTGCCAGCAGCTTGGTCGGGGGGCTCACAGATACGCAGTATTTT.

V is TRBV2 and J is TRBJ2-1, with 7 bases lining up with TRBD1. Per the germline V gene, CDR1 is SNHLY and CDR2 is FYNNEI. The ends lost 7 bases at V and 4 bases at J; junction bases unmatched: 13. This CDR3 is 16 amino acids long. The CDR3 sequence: CASTPPRGTAYNEQFF. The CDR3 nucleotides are TGTGCCAGCACCCCCCCTAGGGGGACAGCTTACAATGAGCAGTTCTTC.

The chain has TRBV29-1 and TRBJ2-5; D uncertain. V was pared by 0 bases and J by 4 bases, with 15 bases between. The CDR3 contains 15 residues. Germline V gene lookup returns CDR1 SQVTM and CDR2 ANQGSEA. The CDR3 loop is CSVEDLTGYSETQYF. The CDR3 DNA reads TGCAGCGTTGAAGATCTCACCGGGTATTCAGAGACCCAGTACTTC.

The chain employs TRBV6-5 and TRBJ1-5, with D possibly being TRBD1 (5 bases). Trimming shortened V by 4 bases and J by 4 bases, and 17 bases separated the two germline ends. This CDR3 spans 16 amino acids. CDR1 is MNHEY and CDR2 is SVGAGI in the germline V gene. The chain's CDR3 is CASSLFRVSANQPQHF. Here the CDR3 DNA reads TGTGCCAGCAGTTTATTCAGGGTTTCCGCTAATCAGCCCCAGCATTTT.

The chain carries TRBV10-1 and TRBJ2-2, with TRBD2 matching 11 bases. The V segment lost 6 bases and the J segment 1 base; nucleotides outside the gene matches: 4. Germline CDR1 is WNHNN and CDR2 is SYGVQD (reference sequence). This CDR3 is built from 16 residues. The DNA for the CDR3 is TGCGCCAGCAGCGGGGGACTAGCGGTGAACACCGGGGAGCTGTTTTTT. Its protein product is CASSGGLAVNTGELFF.

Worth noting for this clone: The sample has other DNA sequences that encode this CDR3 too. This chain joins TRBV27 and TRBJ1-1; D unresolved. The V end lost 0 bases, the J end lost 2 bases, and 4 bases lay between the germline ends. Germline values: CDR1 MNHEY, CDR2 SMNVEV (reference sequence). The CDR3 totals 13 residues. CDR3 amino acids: CASSLSPNTEAFF. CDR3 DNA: TGTGCCAGCAGTTTATCCCCCAACACTGAAGCTTTCTTT.

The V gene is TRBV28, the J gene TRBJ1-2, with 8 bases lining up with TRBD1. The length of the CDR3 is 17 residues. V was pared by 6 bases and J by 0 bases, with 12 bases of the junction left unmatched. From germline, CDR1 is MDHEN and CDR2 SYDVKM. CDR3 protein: CASSPGTGYPTNYGYTF. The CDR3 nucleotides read TGTGCCAGCAGCCCCGGGACAGGCTATCCAACTAACTATGGCTACACCTTC.

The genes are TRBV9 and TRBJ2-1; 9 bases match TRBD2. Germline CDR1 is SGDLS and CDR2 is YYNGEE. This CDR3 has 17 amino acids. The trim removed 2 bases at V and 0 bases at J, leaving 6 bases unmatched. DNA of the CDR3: TGTGCCAGCAGCGTCGTTGGTAGCGGGAGCTCCTACAATGAGCAGTTCTTC. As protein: CASSVVGSGSSYNEQFF.

The CDR3 sequence is CASSYTGEVYGYTF. The CDR3 nucleotides are TGTGCCAGCAGTTACACAGGGGAGGTTTATGGCTACACCTTC. V gene TRBV27 combines with J gene TRBJ1-2; 7 bases fit TRBD1. V gave up 4 bases and J gave up 5 bases; unmatched junction bases: 7. Looked up from germline, CDR1 is MNHEY and CDR2 is SMNVEV (reference sequence). The CDR3 length is 14 residues.

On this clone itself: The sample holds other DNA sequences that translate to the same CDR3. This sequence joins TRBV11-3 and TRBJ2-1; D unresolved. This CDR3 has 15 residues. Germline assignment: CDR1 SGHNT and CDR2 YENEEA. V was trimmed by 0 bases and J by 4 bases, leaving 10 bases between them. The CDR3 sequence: CASSLDEGSYNEQFF. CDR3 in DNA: TGTGCCAGCAGCTTAGACGAAGGATCGTACAATGAGCAGTTCTTC.